Detailed here is one T cell receptor (beta chain). Profiling relied on immunoSEQ multiplex PCR, and the TCRdb table lists in-frame clones only, not all of them. This table holds around 33,000 clones, 89% found once. The data derive from a study of PD-L1 blockade in urothelial cancer. Across the whole study: Bladder-origin urothelial cancer in males described twenty-five of the 29 patients.

Time point here: peripheral blood 6 weeks after treatment start. Trimming left V 3 bases short and J 4 bases short, with 9 bases between. CDR3 length: 13 residues. Germline V gene data show CDR1 as SNHLY and CDR2 as FYNNEI. The material sequenced was PBMCs, taken around atezolizumab (anti-PD-L1) treatment. The clonotype originates from a man aged 80 or over with urothelial cancer. The chain joins TRBV2 to TRBJ2-5, with D maybe TRBD2 (6 bases). The CDR3 coding sequence is TGTGCCAGCAGTGATAGGAGGGGAGAGACCCAGTACTTC. The encoded protein is CASSDRRGETQYF.